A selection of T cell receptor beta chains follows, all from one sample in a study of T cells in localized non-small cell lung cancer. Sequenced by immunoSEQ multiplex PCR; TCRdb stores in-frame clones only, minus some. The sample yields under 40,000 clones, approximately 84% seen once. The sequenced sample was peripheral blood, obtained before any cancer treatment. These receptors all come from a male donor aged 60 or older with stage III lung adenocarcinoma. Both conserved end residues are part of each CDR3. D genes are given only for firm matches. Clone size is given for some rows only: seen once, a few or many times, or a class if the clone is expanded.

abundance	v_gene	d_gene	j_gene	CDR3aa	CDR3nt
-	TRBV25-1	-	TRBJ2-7	CASSESLEQYF	TGTGCCAGCAGTGAATCTTTGGAGCAGTACTTC
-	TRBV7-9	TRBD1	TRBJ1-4	CASSRDRGYEKLFF	TGTGCCAGCAGCCGGGACAGGGGGTATGAAAAACTGTTTTTT
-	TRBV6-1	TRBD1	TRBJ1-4	CASSGQGAFNEKLFF	TGTGCCAGCAGTGGACAGGGCGCCTTTAATGAAAAACTGTTTTTT
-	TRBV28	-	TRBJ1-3	CASSLRVSSGNTIYF	TGTGCCAGCAGTTTAAGGGTGAGCTCTGGAAACACCATATATTTT
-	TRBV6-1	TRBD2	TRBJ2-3	CASSENSGKTDTQYF	TGTGCCAGCAGTGAAAATAGCGGGAAAACAGATACGCAGTATTTT
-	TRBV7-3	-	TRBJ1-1	CASSNDRLTEAFF	TGTGCCAGCAGCAACGACAGGCTCACTGAAGCTTTCTTT
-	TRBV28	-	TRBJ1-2	CASRGRGGGYTF	TGTGCCAGCAGGGGCAGGGGCGGCGGCTACACCTTC
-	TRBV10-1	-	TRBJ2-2	CASSWGSSTGELFF	TGCGCCAGCAGTTGGGGGAGCAGCACCGGGGAGCTGTTTTTT
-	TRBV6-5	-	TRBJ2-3	CASRPGSAPDTQYF	TGTGCCAGCAGGCCGGGAAGCGCCCCAGATACGCAGTATTTT
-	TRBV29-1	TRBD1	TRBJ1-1	CSVEDPRNRGRAFF	TGCAGCGTTGAAGATCCAAGAAACAGGGGGAGAGCTTTCTTT
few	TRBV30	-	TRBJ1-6	CAVSKGLSSPLHF	TGTGCCGTTTCCAAGGGTTTAAGTTCACCCCTCCACTTT
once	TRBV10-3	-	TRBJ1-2	CAISGSGIANYGYTF	TGTGCCATCAGTGGGTCAGGAATAGCTAACTATGGCTACACCTTC
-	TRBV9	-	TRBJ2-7	CASSAQGTLYEQYF	TGTGCCAGCAGCGCACAGGGTACCCTCTACGAGCAGTACTTC
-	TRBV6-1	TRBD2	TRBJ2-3	CASSEGPSGRGADTQYF	TGTGCCAGCAGTGAAGGCCCTAGCGGGAGAGGGGCAGATACGCAGTATTTT
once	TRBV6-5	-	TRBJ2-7	CASRFGSYEQYF	TGTGCCAGCAGGTTTGGATCCTACGAGCAGTACTTC